The 28 T cell receptor beta chains below come from one sample, sequenced in a study of siplizumab effects on memory and regulatory T cells. This table comes from immunoSEQ multiplex PCR, and its TCRdb copy is limited to in-frame clones, with some not included. The repertoire holds about 110,000 clones, with about 93% as singletons. The sequencing input was CD4+ T cells sorted from blood. The origin of the receptors is a human donor in good health.

The V and J genes are TRBV9 and TRBJ2-7; D remains unclear. Trimming left V 0 bases short and J 3 bases short, with 13 bases between. The CDR3 extends over 15 amino acids. Germline-derived CDR1 and CDR2 are SGDLS and YYNGEE. Written as DNA, the CDR3 is TGTGCCAGCAGCGTAGGGCTCCAGAAGGGCTACGAGCAGTACTTC. It codes for CASSVGLQKGYEQYF.

The J gene is TRBJ2-5, the V gene TRBV5-6; D tentatively fits TRBD1 or TRBD2 (6 bases each). Germline CDR1 and CDR2: SGHDT and YYEEEE. V dropped 4 bases and J dropped 5 bases, with 12 bases sitting between them. The length of the CDR3 is 13 residues. As DNA, the CDR3 is TGTGCCAGCAGCGGAGGGGGTCGGGAGACCCAGTACTTC. This gives the protein CASSGGGRETQYF. Combining the CDR3 with reference TRBV5-6 and TRBJ2-5 gives the whole variable domain DAGVTQSPTHLIKTRGQQVTLRCSPKSGHDTVSWYQQALGQGPQFIFQYYEEEERQRGNFPDRFSGHQFPNYSSELNVNALLLGDSALYLCASSGGGRETQYFGPGTRLLVL.

This rearrangement joins TRBV6-6 to TRBJ1-5, with 7 positions matching TRBD1. CDR1 and CDR2 from the germline V gene are MNHNY and SVGAGI (reference sequence). CDR3 length equals 13 residues. V shed 7 bases, J shed 4 bases, and the junction held 4 bases outside the gene matches. CDR3 DNA: TGTGCCAGCAACAACAGGGGAAATCAGCCCCAGCATTTT. Translating it yields CASNNRGNQPQHF.

The chain has TRBV11-2 and TRBJ1-1; the D is unclear. CDR3 size: 14 residues. The ends were cut back, 1 base at V and 0 bases at J, with 6 bases in the middle. Germline V lookup: CDR1 SGHAT, CDR2 FQNNGV. The CDR3 is CASSLGQVNTEAFF. CDR3 nucleotide sequence: TGTGCCAGCAGCTTAGGGCAGGTGAACACTGAAGCTTTCTTT.

The chain combines TRBV11-2 with TRBJ2-5; perhaps TRBD1 as D (8 bases). V gave up 0 bases and J gave up 5 bases, with 13 bases separating them. The CDR3 covers 15 residues. CDR1 SGHAT and CDR2 FQNNGV come from the germline V gene. CDR3 in amino acids: CASSLDIQGGETQYF. The CDR3 DNA sequence: TGTGCCAGCAGCTTAGACATACAGGGGGGGGAGACCCAGTACTTC.

The J gene is TRBJ2-7, the V gene TRBV28, with D tentatively TRBD1 (6 bases). The CDR3 extends over 15 amino acids. CDR1 is MDHEN and CDR2 is SYDVKM in the germline V gene. Trimming cost V 7 bases and J 0 bases, with 16 bases left between them. The DNA of the CDR3 is TGTGCCAGCAATCAGAGACAGGCCAGCTCCTACGAGCAGTACTTC. Protein: CASNQRQASSYEQYF. Based on the CDR3 plus reference TRBV28 and TRBJ2-7, the full variable domain is DVKVTQSSRYLVKRTGEKVFLECVQDMDHENMFWYRQDPGLGLRLIYFSYDVKMKEKGDIPEGYSVSREKKERFSLILESASTNQTSMYLCASNQRQASSYEQYFGPGTRLTVT.

The rearrangement joins TRBV15 to TRBJ2-5, with a tentative D call TRBD2 (6 bases). Germline CDR1 reads LNHNV; CDR2 reads YYDKDF (reference sequence). This CDR3 is 14 amino acids long. Between the trimmed V and J ends, which lost 1 base and 2 bases, there was a span of 8 bases. The CDR3 reads CATSRVGGQETQYF. CDR3 bases: TGTGCCACCAGCAGAGTGGGGGGACAAGAGACCCAGTACTTC. Full variable domain (rest looked up from reference TRBV15 and TRBJ2-5): DAMVIQNPRYQVTQFGKPVTLSCSQTLNHNVMYWYQQKSSQAPKLLFHYYDKDFNNEADTPDNFQSRRPNTSFCFLDIRSPGLGDTAMYLCATSRVGGQETQYFGPGTRLLVL.

As concerns this clone: This same CDR3 is encoded by further DNA sequences in the sample. The chain links TRBV19 to TRBJ2-1, with D maybe TRBD2 (5 bases). The CDR3 runs 14 residues. The germline V gene has CDR1 LNHDA and CDR2 SQIVND (reference sequence). Between the trimmed V and J ends, which lost 3 bases and 0 bases, there was a span of 6 bases. CDR3 in DNA: TGTGCCAGTAGTATCGGGGTCTCCTACAATGAGCAGTTCTTC. As protein: CASSIGVSYNEQFF.

V is TRBV5-4 and J is TRBJ2-3; D not resolved. The CDR3 covers 12 residues. The V gene's germline CDR1 is SGHNT and CDR2 YYREEE (reference sequence). V dropped 4 bases and J dropped 0 bases, with 3 bases sitting between them. For the CDR3, the DNA is TGTGCCAGCAGCGGTAGCACAGATACGCAGTATTTT. Residues: CASSGSTDTQYF. Full variable domain (outside the CDR3, taken from reference TRBV5-4 and TRBJ2-3): ETGVTQSPTHLIKTRGQQVTLRCSSQSGHNTVSWYQQALGQGPQFIFQYYREEENGRGNFPPRFSGLQFPNYSSELNVNALELDDSALYLCASSGSTDTQYFGPGTRLTVL.

The rearrangement joins TRBV5-1 to TRBJ1-4, with 8 bases aligning to TRBD1. The CDR3 spans 15 residues. CDR1 is SGHRS, CDR2 YFSETQ, per germline. The junction had 2 bases not matched to a gene; V was cut back by 4 bases and J by 0 bases. The CDR3 DNA reads TGCGCCAGCAGCCTACAGGGGGCAACTAATGAAAAACTGTTTTTT. Translating gives CASSLQGATNEKLFF.

Here the CDR3 reads CASSSRDRAAEQYF. The DNA of the CDR3 is TGTGCCAGCAGCTCCCGGGACAGGGCGGCCGAGCAGTACTTC. The chain couples TRBV5-5 to TRBJ2-7; 9 nucleotides align to TRBD1. The CDR3 totals 14 residues. Germline V lookup: CDR1 SGHKS, CDR2 YYEKEE (reference sequence). V shed 3 bases and J 6 bases; nucleotides not matched to a gene: 7.

This clone was observed a single time. V and J are TRBV6-5 and TRBJ1-2; 11 bases agree with TRBD1. V was clipped by 2 bases and J by 8 bases; unmatched bases: 4. Germline lookup yields CDR1 MNHEY and CDR2 SVGAGI. CDR3 length: 14 residues. The CDR3 loop is CASSYQGQGEGYTF. The CDR3 DNA follows: TGTGCCAGCAGTTACCAGGGACAGGGGGAGGGCTACACCTTC.

This chain joins TRBV5-1 and TRBJ1-5; D may be TRBD1 (5 bases). Per the germline V gene, CDR1 is SGHRS and CDR2 is YFSETQ. The CDR3 is made up of 16 amino acids. The V end lost 0 bases, the J end lost 0 bases, and 10 bases lay between the germline ends. The CDR3 bases are TGCGCCAGCAGCTTGGAAGGGGCGGCTAGCAATCAGCCCCAGCATTTT. Protein sequence: CASSLEGAASNQPQHF.

The chain recombines TRBV4-2 with TRBJ2-7; 13 bases map to TRBD2. V dropped 4 bases and J dropped 5; count of bases not matched to a gene: 5. Germline lookup yields CDR1 LGHNA and CDR2 YNFKEQ. CDR3 length: 15 amino acids. DNA of the CDR3: TGTGCCAGCAGCCTTGCCGGGACTAGCGGGGACGAGCAGTACTTC. It specifies CASSLAGTSGDEQYF.

V is TRBV28 and J is TRBJ2-5; D is undetermined. CDR1 MDHEN and CDR2 SYDVKM come from the germline V gene. The CDR3 contains 14 residues. The V gene lost 2 bases and the J gene lost 1 base, with 8 bases spanning the gap. The CDR3 DNA reads as TGTGCCAGCAGTTTAACGGTGCTCCAAGAGACCCAGTACTTC. Its translation: CASSLTVLQETQYF.

This chain joins TRBV19 and TRBJ1-1; the match to TRBD1 covers 9 bases. The V gene end was trimmed by 7 bases and the J gene end by 1 base; junction bases not matched to a gene: 7. CDR3 length equals 15 residues. From germline, CDR1 is LNHDA and CDR2 SQIVND (reference sequence). CDR3 sequence reads: CASMETGGANTEAFF. The CDR3 DNA follows: TGTGCCAGTATGGAAACAGGGGGCGCGAACACTGAAGCTTTCTTT.

The CDR3 region has the DNA TGTGCCAGCAGCGACCCCAGGGGCGGGGAGCTGTTTTTT. As protein: CASSDPRGGELFF. The chain combines TRBV11-3 with TRBJ2-2; D perhaps matches TRBD1 (6 bases). Trimming removed 5 bases at V and 7 bases at J, with 11 bases between. The CDR3 spans 13 residues. The germline V gene has CDR1 SGHNT and CDR2 YENEEA.

The chain's CDR3 is CASSLGVRRGYTF. CDR3 nucleotide sequence: TGTGCCAGCAGCTTAGGTGTCAGGCGGGGCTACACCTTC. The rearrangement uses TRBV7-8 and TRBJ1-2; D is ambiguous. The CDR3 has 13 residues. Germline values: CDR1 SGHVS, CDR2 FQNEAQ. The ends were cut back, 1 base at V and 8 bases at J, with 11 bases in the middle.

V and J are TRBV11-1 and TRBJ1-2; TRBD1 might be the D (6 bases). The CDR3 extends over 11 amino acids. V was shortened by 5 bases and J by 6 bases, with 7 bases between the two germline ends. Germline loops: CDR1 SGHAT, CDR2 FQDESV (reference sequence). The CDR3 bases are TGTGCCAGCAGCCCAGGGGATGGCTACACCTTC. It specifies CASSPGDGYTF.

The V and J genes are TRBV6-6 and TRBJ1-1; D is ambiguous. This CDR3 has 13 residues. Deletions cut 6 bases from V and 0 bases from J, with 8 bases between. From germline, CDR1 is MNHNY and CDR2 SVGAGI (reference sequence). As DNA, the CDR3 is TGTGCCAGCAGACAGAACCTGAACACTGAAGCTTTCTTT. Amino acid sequence: CASRQNLNTEAFF.

The V and J genes are TRBV11-2 and TRBJ2-7; D is perhaps TRBD2 (5 bases). Germline V gene data show CDR1 as SGHAT and CDR2 as FQNNGV. The CDR3 is made up of 13 amino acids. The V and J ends lost 4 bases and 7 bases respectively, with 14 bases between them. The CDR3 is CASSSGPPGEQYF. In DNA, the CDR3 is TGTGCCAGCAGCTCCGGTCCACCGGGGGAGCAGTACTTC.

The chain combines TRBV6-1 with TRBJ1-1, with D perhaps matching TRBD1 (5 bases). This CDR3 has 13 residues. The germline CDR1 and CDR2 sequences are MNHNS and SASEGT. The V end was cut by 7 bases, the J end by 7 bases, with 16 bases between. CDR3 DNA: TGTGCCAGCACCGACTGGGGCCGGGGTGAAGCTTTCTTT. It encodes CASTDWGRGEAFF.

This sequence joins TRBV6-6 and TRBJ2-7; 12 bases line up with TRBD2. Germline CDR1 and CDR2: MNHNY and SVGAGI (reference sequence). The CDR3 totals 15 residues. Trimming took 5 bases from V and 4 from J; bases not matched to a gene: 6. The CDR3 nucleotides read TGTGCCAGCAGTCCGGGGACTAGCGGGTTGTACGAGCAGTACTTC. Its translation is CASSPGTSGLYEQYF.

The chain couples TRBV19 to TRBJ1-2; 8 bases fit TRBD1. After removal of 6 bases from V and 4 bases from J, the junction contained 7 bases not matched to a gene. The CDR3 is 14 residues long. Germline V CDR1 and CDR2: LNHDA, SQIVND (reference sequence). CDR3 protein: CASSGQGAAYGYTF. The CDR3 region has the DNA TGTGCCAGTAGCGGACAGGGCGCCGCCTATGGCTACACCTTC.

There are a few counts of this clone. The chain carries TRBV30 and TRBJ1-1; D might be TRBD1 (6 bases). The V end lost 2 bases, the J end lost 1 base, and 17 bases lay between the germline ends. The CDR3 runs 16 residues. The germline V gene has CDR1 GTSNPN and CDR2 SVGIG (reference sequence). The CDR3 nucleotides are TGTGCCTGGAGTAGATTGCCGTTGACAGGGAACACTGAAGCTTTCTTT. It encodes CAWSRLPLTGNTEAFF.

The V and J genes are TRBV5-1 and TRBJ2-1; D is unclear. The CDR3 consists of 15 residues. V lost 0 bases and J 6 bases, leaving 13 bases between the germline ends. Germline loops: CDR1 SGHRS, CDR2 YFSETQ. The CDR3 here is CASSLVVWSRNEQFF. Here the CDR3 DNA reads TGCGCCAGCAGCTTGGTTGTGTGGTCTCGCAATGAGCAGTTCTTC.

CDR3 in amino acids: CASSVRGRETQYF. The CDR3 bases are TGTGCCAGCAGCGTTCGGGGGCGAGAGACCCAGTACTTC. J is TRBJ2-5 and V is TRBV9; D assignment may be TRBD1 or TRBD2 (6 bases each). Germline V CDR1 and CDR2: SGDLS, YYNGEE. The CDR3 loop spans 13 amino acids. V dropped 2 bases and J dropped 4 bases, with 9 bases sitting between them.

This clone appeared once. The chain uses TRBV4-1 and TRBJ1-3; D is unclear. Between the trimmed V and J ends, which lost 0 bases and 5 bases, there was a span of 5 bases. The germline V gene encodes CDR1 MGHRA and CDR2 YSYEKL. The CDR3 length is 13 residues. The CDR3 nucleotides are TGCGCCAGCAGCCAAGATAACCGAAACACCATATATTTT. This translates into CASSQDNRNTIYF.